This TCR beta chain was retrieved from a study of shared clonotypes between healthy human individuals. Findings of the study overall: Inspection by rarefaction showed sorted-subset sequencing to be incomplete despite large depth.

CDR1 and CDR2 from the germline V gene are MNHEY and SMNVEV (reference sequence). The CDR3 loop spans 13 amino acids. The germline V and J ends were trimmed by 2 bases and 2 bases, with 7 bases remaining between them. The naive CD8 subset, CD45RO-negative cells positively selected for CCR7, excluded terminally differentiated effector memory CD45RA+ cells. Comments on this clone: Its antigen is not known. This CDR3 is also generated by other DNA sequences in the sample.

Measured with immunoSEQ multiplex PCR; TCRdb has only the in-frame clones, and not every one. The data contain about 2,200,000 clones, approximately 94% of them singletons. The TCR sequence derives from a man between 18 and 29 years old in good health. Some clones in this sample may be carry-over from other donors' samples. The V call is TRBV27, the J call TRBJ2-7; D is undetermined. Sequencing was done on a sample of naive CD8+ T cells from PBMCs. As DNA, the CDR3 is TGTGCCAGCAGTTTAAGGGCCGCCTACGAGCAGTACTTC. Translated: CASSLRAAYEQYF.